Listed below are T cell receptor beta chains from one sample, sequenced in a study of shared T cell receptors in the human thymus. Sequenced by immunoSEQ multiplex PCR; TCRdb stores in-frame clones only, minus some. Here the sample spans about 380,000 clones, 95% being singletons. Sequenced input: thymocytes. The receptors stem from a human donor. CDR3s include the opening cysteine and the closing phenylalanine or tryptophan. The D gene is left open where the match is weak. Size is stated for part of the rows, as once, few or many counts, or as a class when the clone is expanded.

J: TRBJ2-5
V: TRBV7-2
size: NA
D: NA
length: 16
CDR3: CASSPRFGGQEETQYF
DNA: TGTGCCAGCAGCCCACGTTTTGGGGGGCAAGAGGAGACCCAGTACTTC

J: TRBJ2-7
V: TRBV9
size: NA
D: NA
length: 14
CDR3: CASSLSDGRYEQYF
DNA: TGTGCCAGCAGCCTCTCGGACGGACGCTACGAGCAGTACTTC

J: TRBJ1-4
V: TRBV4-1
size: NA
D: NA
length: 13
CDR3: CASSQGTDEKLFF
DNA: TGCGCCAGCAGCCAAGGGACGGATGAAAAACTGTTTTTT

J: TRBJ1-3
V: TRBV5-8
size: NA
D: NA
length: 16
CDR3: CASSWAGSTAGNTIYF
DNA: TGTGCCAGCAGCTGGGCAGGTAGCACCGCGGGAAACACCATATATTTT

J: TRBJ2-7
V: TRBV5-6
size: NA
D: TRBD2
length: 17
CDR3: CASSSVAGVASSYEQYF
DNA: TGTGCCAGCAGCTCGGTTGCGGGAGTTGCGTCCTCCTACGAGCAGTACTTC

J: TRBJ2-7
V: TRBV18
size: NA
D: TRBD1
length: 16
CDR3: CASSPVAGTGPYEQYF
DNA: TGTGCCAGCTCACCAGTGGCAGGGACAGGGCCCTACGAGCAGTACTTC

J: TRBJ1-5
V: TRBV6-1
size: once
D: NA
length: 15
CDR3: CASSTDRLPNQPQHF
DNA: TGTGCCAGCAGCACAGACAGGCTGCCCAATCAGCCCCAGCATTTT

J: TRBJ1-2
V: TRBV11-2
size: NA
D: TRBD1
length: 13
CDR3: CASSRDRDYGYTF
DNA: TGTGCCAGCAGCCGGGACAGGGACTATGGCTACACCTTC

J: TRBJ2-6
V: TRBV4-3
size: once
D: TRBD1
length: 18
CDR3: CASSAQDRGPSGANVLTF
DNA: TGCGCCAGCAGCGCCCAGGACAGGGGCCCATCTGGGGCCAACGTCCTGACTTTC

J: TRBJ1-1
V: TRBV12-5
size: NA
D: TRBD1
length: 15
CDR3: CASGSQSRTGTEAFF
DNA: TGTGCTAGTGGTTCTCAATCCCGGACAGGCACTGAAGCTTTCTTT

J: TRBJ1-1
V: TRBV27
size: NA
D: TRBD1
length: 15
CDR3: CASSHGQGGMPEAFF
DNA: TGTGCCAGCAGCCACGGACAGGGCGGAATGCCTGAAGCTTTCTTT

J: TRBJ1-4
V: TRBV27
size: NA
D: NA
length: 14
CDR3: CASSLDSCNEKLFF
DNA: TGTGCCAGCAGTTTGGACAGTTGTAATGAAAAACTGTTTTTT

J: TRBJ1-1
V: TRBV28
size: NA
D: NA
length: 12
CDR3: CASSPGTPEAFF
DNA: TGTGCCAGCAGCCCCGGGACTCCTGAAGCTTTCTTT

J: TRBJ2-1
V: TRBV7-9
size: NA
D: NA
length: 17
CDR3: CASSLARHSGSNNEQFF
DNA: TGTGCCAGCAGCTTAGCGCGACATAGCGGAAGTAACAATGAGCAGTTCTTC

J: TRBJ2-4
V: TRBV29-1
size: NA
D: NA
length: 15
CDR3: CSVAVGRRSKNIQYF
DNA: TGCAGCGTTGCGGTTGGCAGGAGATCCAAAAACATTCAGTACTTC

J: TRBJ2-1
V: TRBV5-5
size: NA
D: NA
length: 13
CDR3: CASSLEVDNEQFF
DNA: TGTGCCAGCAGCTTGGAGGTGGACAATGAGCAGTTCTTC

J: TRBJ1-1
V: TRBV5-5
size: NA
D: NA
length: 11
CDR3: CASSLAREAFF
DNA: TGTGCCAGCAGCTTGGCCAGGGAGGCTTTCTTT

J: TRBJ2-1
V: TRBV10-1
size: NA
D: TRBD1
length: 13
CDR3: CASSLDRENEQFF
DNA: TGCGCCAGCAGTTTGGACAGGGAGAATGAGCAGTTCTTC

J: TRBJ1-2
V: TRBV2
size: NA
D: NA
length: 14
CDR3: CASTRDLRRGGYTF
DNA: TGTGCCAGCACCCGGGACCTTAGAAGGGGAGGCTACACCTTC

J: TRBJ2-1
V: TRBV7-2
size: once
D: TRBD2
length: 17
CDR3: CASSSPSLAGGRNEQFF
DNA: TGTGCCAGCAGCTCTCCTTCACTAGCGGGAGGGCGCAATGAGCAGTTCTTC

J: TRBJ1-1
V: TRBV28
size: NA
D: TRBD1
length: 13
CDR3: CASTRTGVPKAFF
DNA: TGTGCCAGCACCCGGACAGGGGTACCTAAAGCTTTCTTT

J: TRBJ1-1
V: TRBV14
size: NA
D: NA
length: 15
CDR3: CASSQLGGSDTEAFF
DNA: TGTGCCAGCAGCCAACTGGGGGGTAGTGACACTGAAGCTTTCTTT

J: TRBJ2-1
V: TRBV5-6
size: NA
D: NA
length: 17
CDR3: CASSPHLGSSSYNEQFF
DNA: TGTGCCAGCAGCCCCCATTTGGGGTCCAGCTCCTACAATGAGCAGTTCTTC